Sequencing of this T cell receptor beta chain was carried out in a study of PD-1 blockade in classical Hodgkin lymphoma (dated by TCRdb to about 2020). General notes on the study: Nivolumab dosing was 3 mg/kg intravenously every 2 weeks, continuing until either disease progression or unacceptable toxicity. The study used TCR beta sequencing and CyTOF to define a peripheral blood immune signature of response to PD-1 blockade in classical Hodgkin lymphoma.

Genomic DNA was isolated using the Qiagen DNeasy kit from unsorted PBMCs as well as from negatively selected CD4+ and CD8+ fractions. Using primers that anneal to V and J segments, immunoSEQ multiplex PCR amplified the TCR beta CDR3 regions. A synthetic immune receptor repertoire was used to minimize amplification bias, and any residual bias was removed computationally once sequencing was done. The original methods were these. Custom Python scripts were used to quantify repertoire diversity as the Shannon entropy index. Unsorted, CD4+ and CD8+ repertoires were analyzed separately, except in combined analyses where CD4+ and CD8+ sequences were merged in silico. A clone was considered expanded if an increase in frequency of at least 2-fold after treatment relative to C1D1 was found, and a pseudocount of 0.5 was applied to clones undetected at baseline. Clones with 0 or 1 copy at C1D1 were classified as singleton clones, and clones with 2 or more copies were classified as non-singleton clones. Clones expanded in unsorted samples were annotated as CD4+, CD8+ or unknown by matching protein sequences in sorted samples from the same patient. Wilcoxon tests were applied to paired samples to test diversity changes from C1D1 to C4D1. The clones in this table, taken by TCRdb from immuneACCESS, are in-frame only. Not every clone is retained; where verified, under half of the shortfall comes from an unresolved V gene, and the cause of the rest is unknown. From that table come the V and J calls and clone size; the DNA was used to work out D and trimming. This sample comprises over 9,000 clones, about 68% of them detected only once. The top ten constitute 34% of the sample.

With respect to this clone: Which antigen it targets is not known. Base qualities are missing; no much larger clone stands one base away.

The full study reports these points: The study was restricted to a single clinical trial cohort, and the causes of repertoire differences, possibly disease activity or prior therapy, were left undefined. Newly diagnosed patients were reported to have lower baseline TCR diversity than healthy donors, and relapsed/refractory patients were reported to have lower baseline TCR diversity still. By C4D1, a significant rise was seen in CD4+ TCR diversity but not in CD8+ TCR diversity (p=0.0027 vs p=0.16), and the rise was most apparent among complete responders (p=0.02). Trial patients with a complete response had baseline diversity similar to that of newly diagnosed patients, while partial responders and progressors had significantly lower diversity. Patients starting nivolumab less than 1 year after ASCT had lower diversity and were excluded from later analyses to avoid confounding by immune reconstitution.

The CDR3 measures 15 amino acids from cysteine to phenylalanine. The sequence is cut down to CDR3 DNA, 45 bases in frame from base 1. Cut back by 4 bases and 4 bases, the V and J ends lie 13 bases apart. The germline V gene encodes CDR1 SGHVS and CDR2 FQNEAQ. Interpreted using the paper, the time point label stands for: cycle 1 day 1 (C1D1), immediately before nivolumab initiation. Relapse after autologous stem cell transplantation had occurred in all trial patients, and cohorts A, B and C were distinguished by prior brentuximab vedotin exposure. The trial cohort included 56 patients with relapsed/refractory classical Hodgkin lymphoma, and each patient had a best overall response of complete response, partial response or progressive disease. Single-agent nivolumab was administered to trial patients in the multi-cohort phase II CheckMate 205 trial. An independent review committee assessed best overall response using the 2007 International Working Group response criteria. Trial PBMCs were obtained immediately prior to nivolumab initiation (C1D1) and on therapy at cycle 2 day 1 and cycle 4 day 1. Peripheral blood was collected in 8 mL Vacutainer Cell Preparation Tubes, from which PBMCs were isolated by centrifugation and then cryopreserved.

The rearrangement joined TRBV7-8 to TRBJ2-2; TRBD2 is a possible D gene, resting on 5 matching bases. This clonotype originated in a human donor with classical Hodgkin lymphoma. The sample was peripheral blood mononuclear cells (PBMCs), taken at baseline. The CDR3 sequence is CASSSYRAGTGELFF. The bases are TGTGCCAGCAGCTCCTACCGGGCGGGCACCGGGGAGCTGTTTTTT.